Shown below are 22 T cell receptor beta chains from a single sample sequenced in a study of early T cells in non-severe SARS-CoV-2 infection. TCRdb passed the 5' RACE reads through MiXCR, listing each CDR3 protein once. The table lists approximately 66,000 distinct CDR3 sequences, roughly 13% of them singletons. Sequencing input: whole blood. The receptors were sampled from an adult who was a healthcare worker with PCR-confirmed SARS-CoV-2 infection or an uninfected control (not recorded which).

This clonotype was counted at least ten times. In DNA, the CDR3 is TGTGCCAGCAGCTTATTAGGGGGCTCCACAGATACGCAGTATTTT. Translation gives CASSLLGGSTDTQYF. This chain joins TRBV7-2 and TRBJ2-3; 7 bases agree with TRBD1. V trimming: 2 bases; J trimming: 2 bases; junction bases outside the gene matches: 4. CDR1 is SGHTA and CDR2 is FQGNSA in the germline V gene. The CDR3 is 15 amino acids.

The chain is built from TRBV5-6 and TRBJ2-2; D ambiguous. The CDR3 loop spans 15 amino acids. V was pared by 2 bases and J by 5 bases, with 13 bases between. Germline CDR1 SGHDT, CDR2 YYEEEE. CDR3 sequence (DNA): TGTGCCAGCAGCTTCAATAGGATAAGAACCGGGGAGCTGTTTTTT. The encoded protein is CASSFNRIRTGELFF.

This clonotype was seen more than once but under ten times. This chain links TRBV4-1 with TRBJ2-2; TRBD1 is a possible D gene (7 bases). The germline CDR1 and CDR2 sequences are MGHRA and YSYEKL. This CDR3 has 16 amino acids. Trimming shortened V by 2 bases and J by 4 bases, and 14 bases separated the two germline ends. The CDR3 bases are TGCGCCAGCAGCCAACGAACAGGGGAGGCCACCGGGGAGCTGTTTTTT. Its translation: CASSQRTGEATGELFF.

This clonotype was seen at least ten times. The rearrangement links TRBV5-1 to TRBJ2-3; D possibly matches TRBD1 or TRBD2 (5 bases each). CDR1 is SGHRS and CDR2 is YFSETQ in the germline V gene. The CDR3 has 14 residues. The germline V and J ends were trimmed by 7 bases and 0 bases, with 12 bases remaining between them. As DNA, the CDR3 is TGCGCCAGCGCCGAGGGACCCAGCACAGATACGCAGTATTTT. The encoded protein is CASAEGPSTDTQYF.

This clonotype was picked up a small number of times. The V and J genes are TRBV4-1 and TRBJ1-6; D is undetermined. Germline V CDR1 and CDR2: MGHRA, YSYEKL. The V gene lost 2 bases and the J gene lost 7 bases, with 15 bases spanning the gap. The CDR3 totals 16 residues. CDR3 bases: TGCGCCAGCAGCCAACGACCGACCTATGGAAATTCACCCCTCCACTTT. Its translation is CASSQRPTYGNSPLHF.

In this sample, this clonotype turned up a few times. The rearrangement joins TRBV6-4 to TRBJ1-6; 10 bases are a match to TRBD1. CDR3 length equals 15 residues. The junction had 10 bases not matched to a gene; V was cut back by 4 bases and J by 13 bases. Per the germline V gene, CDR1 is MRHNA and CDR2 is SNTAGT. CDR3 residues: CASSASGTGVRPLHF. CDR3 sequence (DNA): TGTGCCAGCAGTGCCTCCGGGACAGGGGTGCGCCCCCTCCACTTT.

This clonotype has ten or more counts. This chain links TRBV25-1 with TRBJ1-4; 7 bases align to TRBD1. V gave up 3 bases and J gave up 4 bases; unmatched junction bases: 2. CDR1 and CDR2 from the germline V gene are MGHDK and SYGVNS. The CDR3 is made up of 14 amino acids. For the CDR3, the DNA is TGTGCCAGCAGTGACCACAGGGGTAATGAAAAACTGTTTTTT. Its protein is CASSDHRGNEKLFF.

This clonotype has ten or more counts. The CDR3 loop reads CASSYLPTVEQFF. Written as DNA, the CDR3 is TGTGCCAGCAGTTACCTCCCTACAGTTGAGCAGTTCTTC. The rearrangement joins TRBV6-2 or TRBV6-3 to TRBJ2-1; D gene unclear. This CDR3 comprises 13 residues. Deletions cut 2 bases from V and 9 bases from J, with 11 bases between. In germline, CDR1 is MNHEY, CDR2 SVGEGT.

This clonotype was seen only a few times. The CDR3 DNA follows: TGTGCCGGACTGGGACCGACCGCGCTCTACGAGCAGTACTTC. Translating it yields CAGLGPTALYEQYF. The chain joins TRBV6-1 to TRBJ2-7, with D perhaps given as TRBD1 or TRBD2 (5 bases each). The CDR3 has 14 amino acids. Germline CDR1 MNHNS, CDR2 SASEGT. The V end lost 11 bases, the J end lost 3 bases, and 20 bases lay between the germline ends.

Many counts were recorded for this clonotype. The CDR3 reads CASSSGLAAYEQYF. The CDR3 DNA is TGTGCCAGCAGCTCGGGACTAGCGGCCTACGAGCAGTACTTC. The chain combines TRBV7-2 with TRBJ2-7; 11 bases map to TRBD2. Germline V gene data show CDR1 as SGHTA and CDR2 as FQGNSA. This CDR3 spans 14 amino acids. V lost 4 bases, J lost 2 bases, and 1 base stayed unmatched.

The chain uses TRBV20-1 and TRBJ2-7; D unresolved. The CDR3 runs 13 residues. Germline CDR1 and CDR2: DFQATT and SNEGSKA (reference sequence). The V gene lost 6 bases and the J gene lost 0 bases, with 12 bases spanning the gap. The CDR3 region has the DNA TGCAGTGCCACGACATCCCGCTCCTACGAGCAGTACTTC. Amino acids: CSATTSRSYEQYF.

This clonotype was observed a handful of times. The chain links TRBV15 to TRBJ2-7; D might be TRBD1 (5 bases). CDR1 is LNHNV, CDR2 YYDKDF, per germline (reference sequence). This CDR3 comprises 16 residues. V lost 3 bases and J 0 bases, leaving 15 bases between the germline ends. Here the CDR3 DNA reads TGTGCCACCAGCAGCCGGATGCATGACAGCTCCTACGAGCAGTACTTC. The encoded protein is CATSSRMHDSSYEQYF.

The gene calls are TRBV7-9 and TRBJ1-4; D remains unclear. This CDR3 contains 14 residues. The germline V and J ends were trimmed by 6 bases and 0 bases, with 8 bases remaining between them. The germline V gene has CDR1 SEHNR and CDR2 FQNEAQ (reference sequence). This chain's CDR3 is CASRPEATNEKLFF. Written as DNA, the CDR3 is TGTGCCAGCAGACCGGAGGCAACTAATGAAAAACTGTTTTTT.

J is TRBJ1-1 and V is TRBV29-1; TRBD1 might be the D (6 bases). This CDR3 contains 15 residues. Between the trimmed V and J ends, which lost 2 bases and 4 bases, there was a span of 17 bases. Germline CDR1 reads SQVTM; CDR2 reads ANQGSEA. The CDR3 loop reads CSVERFSGAGTEAFF. The CDR3 DNA reads as TGCAGCGTTGAAAGATTTTCAGGGGCGGGCACTGAAGCTTTCTTT. Full variable domain (missing parts from reference TRBV29-1 and TRBJ1-1): SAVISQKPSRDICQRGTSLTIQCQVDSQVTMMFWYRQQPGQSLTLIATANQGSEATYESGFVIDKFPISRPNLTFSTLTVSNMSPEDSSIYLCSVERFSGAGTEAFFGQGTRLTVV.

At least ten counts were recorded for this clonotype. V usage is TRBV29-1 and J usage is TRBJ2-1; 14 bases match TRBD2. Germline trimming cut 6 bases from V and 7 bases from J; bases unmatched to any gene: 2. This CDR3 is 13 amino acids long. Germline values: CDR1 SQVTM, CDR2 ANQGSEA. The CDR3 nucleotides read TGCAGCGTCGGACTAGCGGGAGGTAATGAGCAGTTCTTC. It specifies CSVGLAGGNEQFF.

The rearrangement uses TRBV5-6 and TRBJ1-2; D is possibly TRBD1 (5 bases). From germline, CDR1 is SGHDT and CDR2 YYEEEE. V lost 1 base and J 4 bases, leaving 14 bases between the germline ends. This CDR3 is 15 amino acids long. CDR3 coding DNA: TGTGCCAGCAGCTTGTCCCCAGGGAACCCCTATGGCTACACCTTC. Protein sequence: CASSLSPGNPYGYTF.

The rearrangement links TRBV7-9 to TRBJ2-1; D gene ambiguous. The CDR3 length is 13 residues. CDR1 and CDR2 from the germline V gene are SEHNR and FQNEAQ (reference sequence). Trimming shortened V by 4 bases and J by 12 bases, and 16 bases separated the two germline ends. CDR3 residues: CASSSTIAGTQFF. The DNA for the CDR3 is TGTGCCAGCAGCTCAACAATAGCAGGAACGCAGTTCTTC. Full variable domain (outside the CDR3, taken from reference TRBV7-9 and TRBJ2-1): DTGVSQNPRHKITKRGQNVTFRCDPISEHNRLYWYRQTLGQGPEFLTYFQNEAQLEKSRLLSDRFSAERPKGSFSTLEIQRTEQGDSAMYLCASSSTIAGTQFFGPGTRLTVL.

The chain employs TRBV29-1 and TRBJ1-1; TRBD1 aligns across 8 bases. V was pared by 5 bases and J by 6 bases, with 2 bases of the junction left unmatched. The CDR3 is made up of 11 amino acids. Germline assignment: CDR1 SQVTM and CDR2 ANQGSEA. The CDR3 loop is CSVRQGPEAFF. Written as DNA, the CDR3 is TGCAGCGTTCGACAGGGGCCTGAAGCTTTCTTT.

The chain has TRBV12-5 and TRBJ2-1; 7 nucleotides align to TRBD1. V was pared by 4 bases and J by 8 bases, with 8 bases of the junction left unmatched. Germline CDR1 reads LGHNT; CDR2 reads FRNRAP. This CDR3 is 14 amino acids long. CDR3 protein: CASGSDSQGDEQFF. DNA for the CDR3: TGTGCTAGTGGTTCGGACAGCCAGGGGGATGAGCAGTTCTTC.

The rearrangement joins TRBV7-9 to TRBJ2-6; D might be TRBD2 (6 bases). The CDR3 length is 15 residues. The germline CDR1 and CDR2 sequences are SEHNR and FQNEAQ (reference sequence). V was pared by 5 bases and J by 4 bases, with 12 bases between. DNA of the CDR3: TGTGCCAGCAGCCTGGCCGGGAGAGGGGCCAACGTCCTGACTTTC. Translating it yields CASSLAGRGANVLTF.

The chain recombines TRBV7-8 with TRBJ2-1; maybe TRBD1 (5 bases). CDR1 SGHVS and CDR2 FQNEAQ come from the germline V gene. The V end lost 5 bases, the J end lost 7 bases, and 24 bases lay between the germline ends. This CDR3 has 17 amino acids. The CDR3, as DNA: TGTGCCAGCAGCCCTAGATACAGGCTTGCCGCTGCAAATGAGCAGTTCTTC. Its protein product is CASSPRYRLAAANEQFF.

This clonotype came up a few times. The rearrangement joins TRBV7-2 to TRBJ1-4, with TRBD1 as a possible D gene (5 bases). The CDR3 has 15 residues. V was trimmed by 1 base and J by 5 bases, leaving 11 bases between them. Per the germline V gene, CDR1 is SGHTA and CDR2 is FQGNSA. CDR3 residues: CASSLGGGENEKLFF. DNA for the CDR3: TGTGCCAGCAGCTTAGGGGGCGGGGAAAATGAAAAACTGTTTTTT.